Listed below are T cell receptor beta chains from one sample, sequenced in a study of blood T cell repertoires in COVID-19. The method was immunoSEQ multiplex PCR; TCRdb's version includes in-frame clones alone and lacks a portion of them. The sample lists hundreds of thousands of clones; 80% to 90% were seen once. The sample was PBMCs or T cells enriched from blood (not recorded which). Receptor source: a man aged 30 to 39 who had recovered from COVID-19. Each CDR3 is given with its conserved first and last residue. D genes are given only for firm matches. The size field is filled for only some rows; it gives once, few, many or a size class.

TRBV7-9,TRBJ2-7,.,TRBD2,TGTGCCAGCAGCTTAGCGTCTGGCCTGGCGGGAGCTCTCTACGAGCAGTACTTC,CASSLASGLAGALYEQYF
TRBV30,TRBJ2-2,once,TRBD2,TGTGCCTGGAAACTAGCGCACACCGGGGAGCTGTTTTTT,CAWKLAHTGELFF
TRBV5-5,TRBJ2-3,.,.,TGTGCCAGCAGCTTGCAGGGAACTAGCACAGATACGCAGTATTTT,CASSLQGTSTDTQYF
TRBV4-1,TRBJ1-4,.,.,TGCGCCAGCAGCCAAGGCGTCAGGCAGGCTCGTAGTGAAAAACTGTTTTTT,CASSQGVRQARSEKLFF
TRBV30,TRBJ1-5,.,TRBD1,TGTGCCTGGAGGACTACAGGGGGCAATCAGCCCCAGCATTTT,CAWRTTGGNQPQHF
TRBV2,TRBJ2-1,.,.,TGTGCCAGCAGCCTTTTGTTTGAGCAGTTCTTC,CASSLLFEQFF
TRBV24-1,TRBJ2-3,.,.,.,CATSDFGPGLTDTQYF
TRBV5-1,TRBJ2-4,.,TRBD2,TGCGCCAGCAGCTTGGAACCGGCGGGAGTCGGCATTCAGTACTTC,CASSLEPAGVGIQYF
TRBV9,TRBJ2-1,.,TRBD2,TGTGCCAGCAGCGCGGGACTAGCGGGAGCCCCCTACAATGAGCAGTTCTTC,CASSAGLAGAPYNEQFF
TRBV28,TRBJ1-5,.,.,TGTGCCAGCGCCAGTAATCAGCCCCAGCATTTT,CASASNQPQHF
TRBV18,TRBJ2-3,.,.,TGTGCCAGCTCACCACTGAGTCTGAGTACAGATACGCAGTATTTT,CASSPLSLSTDTQYF
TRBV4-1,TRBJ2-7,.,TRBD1,TGCGCCAGCAGCCAAGACCCCCGGACAGGTTACGAGCAGTACTTC,CASSQDPRTGYEQYF
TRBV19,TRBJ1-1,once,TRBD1,TGTGCCAGTAGTGTCGACAGGGAGACCACTGAAGCTTTCTTT,CASSVDRETTEAFF
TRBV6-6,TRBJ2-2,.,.,TGTGCCAGCAGTCGCGCTTCGGGGGTCGACACCGGGGAGCTGTTTTTT,CASSRASGVDTGELFF
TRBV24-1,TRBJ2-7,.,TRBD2,TGTGCCACCAGCACGGGAGGGACCGACGAGCAGTACTTC,CATSTGGTDEQYF
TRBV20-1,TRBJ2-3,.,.,TGCAGTGCAGCTACAGATACGCAGTATTTT,CSAATDTQYF
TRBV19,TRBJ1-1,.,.,TGTGCCAGTAGTATGCGTTTGGTACAGGGTAATTCGGCTTTCTTT,CASSMRLVQGNSAFF
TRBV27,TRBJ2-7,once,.,TGTGCCAGCAGTTTTTGGGTCGGCGGGCCCTCCGAGCAGTACTTC,CASSFWVGGPSEQYF
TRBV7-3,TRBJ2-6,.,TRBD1,TGTGCCAGCAGCCAGGGACAGGGATCTGGGGCCAACGTCCTGACTTTC,CASSQGQGSGANVLTF
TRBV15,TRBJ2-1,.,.,TGTGCCACCAGCAGAGCTGGGCTCGCGAATGAGCAGTTCTTC,CATSRAGLANEQFF
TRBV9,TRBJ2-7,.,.,TGTGCCAGCAGCGTAGACCCACTAAGATATGGCGAGCAGTACTTC,CASSVDPLRYGEQYF
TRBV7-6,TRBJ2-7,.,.,TGTGCCAGCAGCCCCGGGACATCCCACGAGCAGTACTTC,CASSPGTSHEQYF
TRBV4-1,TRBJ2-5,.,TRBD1,TGCGCCAGCAGCCAGCCCTACGGGACAGGGATGGTGACCCAGTACTTC,CASSQPYGTGMVTQYF
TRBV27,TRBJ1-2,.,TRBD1,TGTGCCAGTCGCCTCGGGACAGCCGCTAACTATGGCTACACCTTC,CASRLGTAANYGYTF
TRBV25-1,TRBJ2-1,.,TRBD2,TGTGCCAGCAGTTTACGGTTCAGCGGGAGCAGAAGCAATGAGCAGTTCTTC,CASSLRFSGSRSNEQFF
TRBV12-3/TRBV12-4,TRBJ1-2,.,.,TGTGCCAGCAGTCATCAGGGCGACTATGGCTACACCTTC,CASSHQGDYGYTF
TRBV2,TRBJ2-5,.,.,TGTGCCAGCAGCTACTCGTCGGAGAGGTACCAAGAGACCCAGTACTTC,CASSYSSERYQETQYF
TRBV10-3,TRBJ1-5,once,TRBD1,TGTGCCATCAGTGAAAACAGGGGGGGCAATCAGCCCCAGCATTTT,CAISENRGGNQPQHF
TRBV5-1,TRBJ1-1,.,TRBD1,TGCGCCAGCAGCTTGGGGGACAGTTTGAACACTGAAGCTTTCTTT,CASSLGDSLNTEAFF
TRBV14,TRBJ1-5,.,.,TGTGCCAGCAGCCCTAAAACACAGGCGTTATATCAGCCCCAGCATTTT,CASSPKTQALYQPQHF
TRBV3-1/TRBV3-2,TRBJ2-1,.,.,TGTGCCAGCAGCCACGGGACGGGAGAAAAGAATGAGCAGTTCTTC,CASSHGTGEKNEQFF
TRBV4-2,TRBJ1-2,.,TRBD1,TGTGCCAGCAGCCAAGCTCGGACGAAAGTAGGGACAGGGGATCGTGGCTACACCTTC,CASSQARTKVGTGDRGYTF
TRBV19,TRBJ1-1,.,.,TGTGCCAGTAGTAGGGGACTCTCCCTTCGAGACACTGAAGCTTTCTTT,CASSRGLSLRDTEAFF
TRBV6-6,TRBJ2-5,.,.,TGTGCCAGCAATCAGAGGTCTGCGACCCAGTACTTC,CASNQRSATQYF
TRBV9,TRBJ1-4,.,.,TGTGCCAGCAGCGTAGGGGCAGGGGCTAATGAAAAACTGTTTTTT,CASSVGAGANEKLFF
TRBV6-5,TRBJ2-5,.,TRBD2,TGTGCCAGCAGGGCTAGCGGCGTACAAGAGACCCAGTACTTC,CASRASGVQETQYF
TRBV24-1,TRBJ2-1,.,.,TGTGCCACCAGTGATCGGGGGTCTAGCTCCTACAATGAGCAGTTCTTC,CATSDRGSSSYNEQFF
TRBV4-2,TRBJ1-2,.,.,TGTGCCAGCAGCCAAGAATCCCAGGGGCTTGGCTACACCTTC,CASSQESQGLGYTF
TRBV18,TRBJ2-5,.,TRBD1,TGTGCCAGCTCAGCTGACAGGGGGCGCGGGACCCAGTACTTC,CASSADRGRGTQYF
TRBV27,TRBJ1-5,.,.,TGTGCCAGCAGTTTATCAGGCGGGGTCAATCAGCCCCAGCATTTT,CASSLSGGVNQPQHF
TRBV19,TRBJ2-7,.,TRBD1,TGTGCCAGTAGTGTCCGGGACAGGGGTCCCTACGAGCAGTACTTC,CASSVRDRGPYEQYF
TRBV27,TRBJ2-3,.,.,TGTGCCAGCAGTCCGGAGGGTGCCAGTTCTGATACGCAGTATTTT,CASSPEGASSDTQYF
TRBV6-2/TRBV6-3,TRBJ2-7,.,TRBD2,TGTGCCAGCAGTTACGGGGCGGGAGTGAACTACGAGCAGTACTTC,CASSYGAGVNYEQYF
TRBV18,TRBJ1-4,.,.,TGTGCCAGCTCACCAATACAGGGTGGCACTAATGAAAAACTGTTTTTT,CASSPIQGGTNEKLFF
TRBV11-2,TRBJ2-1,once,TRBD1,TGTGCCAGCAGCTTAAAGGGACAGCTCTACAATGAGCAGTTCTTC,CASSLKGQLYNEQFF
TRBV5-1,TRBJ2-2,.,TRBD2,TGCGCCAGCGGGGTAGCGGGAGCCTGGATCGGGGAGCTGTTTTTT,CASGVAGAWIGELFF
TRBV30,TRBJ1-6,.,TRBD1,TGTGCCTGGACCCAACAGGGGAGTAATTCACCCCTCCACTTT,CAWTQQGSNSPLHF
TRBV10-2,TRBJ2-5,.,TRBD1,TGCGCCAGCAGTGAGACACAGGGGTTGGAGACCCAGTACTTC,CASSETQGLETQYF
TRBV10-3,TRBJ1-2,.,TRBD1,TGTGCCATCAGTGATCCTGGACAGGGGTACTATGGCTACACCTTC,CAISDPGQGYYGYTF
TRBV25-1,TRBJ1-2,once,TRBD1,TGTGCCAGCAGGGCCGGGGCAGGGGGTGACTATGGCTACACCTTC,CASRAGAGGDYGYTF
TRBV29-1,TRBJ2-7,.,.,TGCAGCGTTGCACAACAGGGTTCCGAGCAGTACTTC,CSVAQQGSEQYF
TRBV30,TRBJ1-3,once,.,TGTGCCTGGAGTGTAAGGAGACAGAGCTCTGGAAACACCATATATTTT,CAWSVRRQSSGNTIYF
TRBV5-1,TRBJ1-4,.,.,TGCGCCAGCAGCTTGGAGGGGGGGCGGAATGAAAAACTGTTTTTT,CASSLEGGRNEKLFF
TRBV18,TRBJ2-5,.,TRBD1,TGTGCCAGCTCTCCTAACAGGGGACCCGGGGAGACCCAGTACTTC,CASSPNRGPGETQYF
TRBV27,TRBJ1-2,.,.,TGTGCCAGCAGCTTTGACCCGGGACTGATAGCTGGCTACACCTTC,CASSFDPGLIAGYTF
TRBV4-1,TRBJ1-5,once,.,TGCGCCAGCAGCCCCGGAACGACAGTTTATAGCAATCAGCCCCAGCATTTT,CASSPGTTVYSNQPQHF
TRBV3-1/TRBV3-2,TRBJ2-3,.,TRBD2,TGTGCCAGCAGCCAAGGGACTAGCGTTTCAGATACGCAGTATTTT,CASSQGTSVSDTQYF